The 26 T cell receptor beta chains below all came from one sample that was sequenced in a study of response to subunit inactivated influenza vaccine. TCRdb re-derived calls from the RT-PCR reads in MiXCR, one entry per CDR3 protein. The table shows 860,000 or so distinct CDR3 sequences, with 21% occurring only once. The sequences come from PBMCs from blood, collected 5 days after vaccination. Source of these receptors: a man aged 50-60 years who received an inactivated influenza vaccine.

V and J are TRBV6-1 and TRBJ2-7, with TRBD2 identical over 10 bases. With V trimmed by 5 bases and J by 6 bases, 13 bases remained unmatched. This CDR3 comprises 16 residues. The V gene's germline CDR1 is MNHNS and CDR2 SASEGT. This CDR3 reads CASSKSLLAGHGEQYF. As DNA, the CDR3 is TGTGCCAGCAGTAAATCATTACTAGCGGGACACGGCGAGCAGTACTTC.

The gene calls are TRBV5-1 and TRBJ2-3; TRBD2 matches 9 bases. The junction had 7 bases not matched to a gene; V was cut back by 2 bases and J by 6 bases. This CDR3 contains 15 residues. Germline lookup yields CDR1 SGHRS and CDR2 YFSETQ. DNA for the CDR3: TGCGCCAGCAGCTTCGGGAGCGGGAGGACCGATACGCAGTATTTT. Its protein is CASSFGSGRTDTQYF.

This chain joins TRBV29-1 and TRBJ2-1, with a weak D call TRBD1 (5 bases). V lost 8 bases and J lost 3, with 17 bases in between. Germline loops: CDR1 SQVTM, CDR2 ANQGSEA. The length of the CDR3 is 14 residues. This CDR3 reads CSSKGQGLYNEQFF. CDR3 bases: TGCAGCTCCAAAGGGCAGGGTCTCTACAATGAGCAGTTCTTC.

This clonotype has just a few counts. The chain combines TRBV5-1 with TRBJ2-5; maybe TRBD1 (5 bases). There are 16 residues in the CDR3. Trimming took 4 bases from V and 0 from J, leaving 16 bases between them. Germline V lookup: CDR1 SGHRS, CDR2 YFSETQ. CDR3 in amino acids: CASSPTDGAYQETQYF. CDR3 sequence (DNA): TGCGCCAGCAGCCCGACGGATGGGGCTTACCAAGAGACCCAGTACTTC.

This rearrangement joins TRBV25-1 to TRBJ1-5; no firm D call. Germline CDR1 reads MGHDK; CDR2 reads SYGVNS. Trimming pared 4 bases from V and 0 bases from J, leaving 16 bases between. The CDR3 runs to 17 residues. The CDR3 DNA reads as TGTGCCAGCAGTGGGAAGGGCTACCCCCTTAGCAATCAGCCCCAGCATTTT. It codes for CASSGKGYPLSNQPQHF.

This clonotype was counted only a few times. This chain joins TRBV10-3 and TRBJ2-3; 7 positions agree with TRBD1. The junction had 1 base not matched to a gene; V was cut back by 0 bases and J by 4 bases. The CDR3 covers 14 residues. Germline V gene sequence: CDR1 ENHRY, CDR2 SYGVKD. This chain's CDR3 is CAISESDRSDTQYF. As DNA, the CDR3 is TGTGCCATCAGTGAGTCGGACAGGTCAGATACGCAGTATTTT.

This clonotype came up a few times. The genes are TRBV20-1 and TRBJ2-7; D is uncertain. This CDR3 has 12 residues. V lost 2 bases to trimming and J lost 5 bases, with 10 bases between them. Germline V gives CDR1 DFQATT, CDR2 SNEGSKA (reference sequence). The CDR3 reads CSARSLLNEQYF. Here the CDR3 DNA reads TGCAGTGCTAGATCTCTCCTCAACGAGCAGTACTTC.

This clonotype showed up just a few times. The V and J genes are TRBV18 and TRBJ2-7; D is possibly TRBD1 (5 bases). V was shortened by 3 bases and J by 5 bases, with 14 bases between the two germline ends. The CDR3 runs to 14 residues. The germline CDR1 and CDR2 sequences are KGHSH and LQKENI. CDR3 sequence (DNA): TGTGCCAGCTCACCGGTGGCAGGGATCGACGAGCAGTACTTC. Its translation is CASSPVAGIDEQYF.

This clonotype came up a few times. The CDR3 here is CASSVAEVNEQFF. DNA of the CDR3: TGTGCCAGCAGCGTAGCTGAGGTCAATGAGCAGTTCTTC. This chain uses TRBV9 with TRBJ2-1, with D uncertain. Germline assignment: CDR1 SGDLS and CDR2 YYNGEE. The CDR3 sequence is 13 residues long. The ends were cut back, 0 bases at V and 6 bases at J, with 7 bases in the middle.

The rearrangement uses TRBV5-1 and TRBJ2-3, with 8 bases identical to TRBD1. This CDR3 spans 14 amino acids. V was clipped by 6 bases and J by 4 bases; unmatched bases: 7. Germline CDR1 is SGHRS and CDR2 is YFSETQ. As DNA, the CDR3 is TGCGCCAGCACCTACCAGGGGGCCGCAGATACGCAGTATTTT. The encoded protein is CASTYQGAADTQYF.

This clonotype was found a few times. V and J are TRBV30 and TRBJ2-1, with 10 nucleotides matching TRBD2. The germline CDR1 and CDR2 sequences are GTSNPN and SVGIG (reference sequence). V was clipped by 0 bases and J by 5 bases; unmatched bases: 7. The CDR3 spans 16 residues. DNA of the CDR3: TGTGCCTGGAGTGTACTGTCGCTAGCGGGAGACAATGAGCAGTTCTTC. This gives the protein CAWSVLSLAGDNEQFF. Complete variable domain (other parts from reference TRBV30 and TRBJ2-1): SQTIHQWPATLVQPVGSPLSLECTVEGTSNPNLYWYRQAAGRGLQLLFYSVGIGQISSEVPQNLSASRPQDRQFILSSKKLLLSDSGFYLCAWSVLSLAGDNEQFFGPGTRLTVL.

The chain combines TRBV11-2 with TRBJ2-2, with 12 nucleotides matching TRBD2. The V and J ends lost 5 bases and 8 bases, in that order; junction bases with no gene match: 9. The CDR3 contains 16 residues. CDR1 and CDR2 (germline): SGHAT, FQNNGV. CDR3 bases: TGTGCCAGCAGCCTGACTAGCGGGAGAGGTTCGGGGGAGCTGTTTTTT. Translation: CASSLTSGRGSGELFF.

This clonotype turned up a few times. This chain links TRBV20-1 with TRBJ2-5; TRBD1 matches 8 bases. The V segment lost 3 bases and the J segment 9 bases; nucleotides outside the gene matches: 12. Germline CDR1 DFQATT, CDR2 SNEGSKA (reference sequence). This CDR3 is 14 amino acids long. The chain's CDR3 is CSARAGTGVWAQYF. DNA of the CDR3: TGCAGTGCTAGGGCTGGGACAGGAGTATGGGCCCAGTACTTC.

This chain joins TRBV27 and TRBJ2-1, with 7 positions matching TRBD1. The CDR3 length is 17 residues. Germline-derived CDR1 and CDR2 are MNHEY and SMNVEV (reference sequence). V shed 5 bases, J shed 4 bases, and the junction held 14 bases outside the gene matches. CDR3 amino acids: CASSIVAGTARYNEQFF. The CDR3 DNA is TGTGCCAGCAGTATAGTCGCAGGGACAGCAAGATACAATGAGCAGTTCTTC.

A few counts support this clonotype. V usage is TRBV3-1 and J usage is TRBJ2-5; no definite D call. Germline CDR1 LGHDT, CDR2 YNNKEL (reference sequence). The length of the CDR3 is 16 residues. The V and J ends lost 0 bases and 1 base respectively, with 12 bases between them. The CDR3 loop is CASSQDEYRSQETQYF. The CDR3, as DNA: TGTGCCAGCAGCCAAGATGAGTACAGATCCCAAGAGACCCAGTACTTC.

This clonotype was detected a few times. This chain joins TRBV12-3 or TRBV12-4 and TRBJ2-4; D not resolved. Trimming pared 3 bases from V and 7 bases from J, leaving 10 bases between. This CDR3 is built from 13 residues. The DNA for the CDR3 is TGTGCCAGCAGTTTTCGGCAGGTGAACATTCAGTACTTC. Residues: CASSFRQVNIQYF.

This clonotype showed up many times. This rearrangement joins TRBV5-6 to TRBJ2-5; D may be TRBD2 (6 bases). The V gene's germline CDR1 is SGHDT and CDR2 YYEEEE. Deletions cut 0 bases from V and 5 bases from J, with 14 bases between. The CDR3 has 15 residues. The CDR3 reads CASSLVAEGRETQYF. The CDR3 DNA is TGTGCCAGCAGCTTGGTCGCGGAGGGGAGGGAGACCCAGTACTTC.

This clonotype has only a few counts. V is TRBV2 and J is TRBJ2-5; a weak D match, TRBD1 (5 bases). Trimming pared 2 bases from V and 4 bases from J, leaving 17 bases between. CDR3 length equals 16 residues. Germline V lookup: CDR1 SNHLY, CDR2 FYNNEI. CDR3 nucleotide sequence: TGTGCCAGCAGTGAAAGGGGCAGGGCCATTAGAGAGACCCAGTACTTC. Amino acids: CASSERGRAIRETQYF.

This clonotype appeared many times. This sequence joins TRBV7-9 and TRBJ2-3; 11 nucleotides match TRBD2. Germline values: CDR1 SEHNR, CDR2 FQNEAQ (reference sequence). V lost 4 bases to trimming and J lost 2 bases; unmatched junction nucleotides: 5. This CDR3 contains 16 residues. The CDR3 here is CASSSLAGAFTDTQYF. The CDR3, as DNA: TGTGCCAGCAGCTCACTAGCGGGGGCCTTCACAGATACGCAGTATTTT.

This clonotype was counted between two and nine times. The genes are TRBV10-3 and TRBJ1-5, with 10 positions matching TRBD1. The CDR3 totals 17 residues. With V trimmed by 4 bases and J by 6 bases, 12 bases remained unmatched. Germline V CDR1 and CDR2: ENHRY, SYGVKD. The DNA of the CDR3 is TGTGCCATCAGTGGATCTTTGGGGACAGGGGAAGGTCAGCCCCAGCATTTT. Translation gives CAISGSLGTGEGQPQHF.

This clonotype was observed a handful of times. This chain joins TRBV11-2 and TRBJ2-7; the match to TRBD1 covers 8 bases. The ends lost 8 bases at V and 6 bases at J; junction bases unmatched: 12. Germline CDR1 SGHAT, CDR2 FQNNGV. This CDR3 is 14 amino acids long. CDR3 amino acids: CASDRSGQAREQYF. The DNA for the CDR3 is TGTGCCAGCGACCGATCGGGACAGGCTCGCGAGCAGTACTTC.

The chain combines TRBV19 with TRBJ2-1; D may correspond to TRBD1 or TRBD2 (7 bases each). The CDR3 has 15 amino acids. V was clipped by 8 bases and J by 6 bases, with 20 bases between them. The germline CDR1 and CDR2 sequences are LNHDA and SQIVND (reference sequence). CDR3 protein: CASFDPGGDGNEQFF. CDR3 nucleotides: TGTGCCAGTTTTGACCCAGGGGGGGACGGCAATGAGCAGTTCTTC.

This clonotype was seen many times. This rearrangement joins TRBV12-3 or TRBV12-4 to TRBJ2-5; TRBD1 agrees at 8 bases. V dropped 7 bases and J dropped 5; count of bases not matched to a gene: 9. This CDR3 contains 14 residues. Written as DNA, the CDR3 is TGTGCCAGCACCGGCCCAGGGGGCGATGAGACCCAGTACTTC. This gives the protein CASTGPGGDETQYF.

J is TRBJ2-7 and V is TRBV20-1; D is possibly TRBD1 (6 bases). Germline lookup yields CDR1 DFQATT and CDR2 SNEGSKA (reference sequence). Between the trimmed V and J ends, which lost 0 bases and 5 bases, there was a span of 17 bases. This CDR3 region has 15 residues. The CDR3, as DNA: TGCAGTGCTAGAGATCCAGTGGGGAACAGGGACGAGCAGTACTTC. It specifies CSARDPVGNRDEQYF.

This clonotype was seen ten or more times. The chain is built from TRBV6-2 or TRBV6-3 and TRBJ2-7; tentatively, D is TRBD2 (5 bases). The CDR3 length is 15 residues. The ends were cut back, 5 bases at V and 3 bases at J, with 17 bases in the middle. Germline assignment: CDR1 MNHEY and CDR2 SVGEGT. The CDR3: CASSPIRGRFYEQYF. The CDR3 DNA reads TGTGCCAGCAGTCCCATCCGGGGAAGATTCTACGAGCAGTACTTC.

This clonotype was counted only a few times. The chain combines TRBV7-2 with TRBJ1-5, with D perhaps matching TRBD1 (6 bases). V lost 6 bases and J 7 bases, leaving 19 bases between the germline ends. The CDR3 is 15 residues long. CDR1 and CDR2 from the germline V gene are SGHTA and FQGNSA. DNA for the CDR3: TGTGCCAGCAGTAAGGATACAGGGAGTGGGCAGCCCCAGCATTTT. Protein product: CASSKDTGSGQPQHF.